This T cell receptor beta chain was sequenced for a study of blood T cell repertoires in COVID-19. Participants reported their clinical history, and cohort assignment relied on those reports. As handled by the study authors: Estimation of nucleated cell counts relied on the amplification of reference gene primers. This table comes from immunoSEQ multiplex PCR, and its TCRdb copy is limited to in-frame clones, with some not included. V and J calls and clone size are as listed in that table; D and trimming were resolved from the DNA. Of about 350,000 clones listed, less than 90% are singletons. The ends were cut back, 6 bases at V and 0 bases at J, with 11 bases in the middle. Germline loops: CDR1 KGHSH, CDR2 LQKENI. The CDR3 length is 14 residues.

The V gene is TRBV18, the J gene TRBJ2-5; a weak D match, TRBD1 (5 bases). The sample was PBMCs or T cells enriched from blood (not recorded which). This clonotype was obtained from a woman aged 25 to 39 who had recovered from COVID-19. The CDR3 loop reads CASSAGIYQETQYF. In DNA form, the CDR3 reads TGTGCCAGCTCGGCAGGGATCTACCAAGAGACCCAGTACTTC.